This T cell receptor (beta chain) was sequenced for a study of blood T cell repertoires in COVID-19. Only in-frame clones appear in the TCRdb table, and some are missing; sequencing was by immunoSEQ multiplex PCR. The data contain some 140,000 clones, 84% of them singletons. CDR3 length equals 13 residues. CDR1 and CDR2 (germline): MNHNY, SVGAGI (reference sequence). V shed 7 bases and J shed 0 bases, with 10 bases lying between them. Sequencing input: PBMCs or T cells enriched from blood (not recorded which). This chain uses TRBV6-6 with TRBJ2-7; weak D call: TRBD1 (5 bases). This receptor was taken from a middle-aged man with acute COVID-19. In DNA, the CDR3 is TGTGCCAGCACCCCACAGGACTCCTACGAGCAGTACTTC. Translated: CASTPQDSYEQYF.